A selection of T cell receptor beta chains follows, all from one sample in a study of cytomegalovirus exposure and HLA in healthy donors. Sequencing was performed with immunoSEQ multiplex PCR; in TCRdb, only in-frame clones are kept and a portion is missing. Altogether around 200,000 clones are present, around two thirds being singletons, with the ten largest covering less than 3%. Sequenced input: PBMCs. Receptors were obtained from a man aged 35-49 years in good health and CMV-seronegative. The conserved cysteine and the conserved F or W are not part of the CDR3 here.

CDR3 protein: ASREAGTSQHNEQF; CDR3 length: 14; V gene: TRBV5-6; J gene: TRBJ2-1
CDR3 protein: AIRTSGSDTGELF; CDR3 length: 13; V gene: TRBV10-3; J gene: TRBJ2-2
CDR3 protein: ASSTTGRNQPQH; CDR3 length: 12; V gene: TRBV19; J gene: TRBJ1-5
CDR3 protein: ASTPDSMGNEQF; CDR3 length: 12; V gene: TRBV10-2; J gene: TRBJ2-1
CDR3 protein: ASSFGQGKSNEKLF; CDR3 length: 14; V gene: TRBV5-1; J gene: TRBJ1-4
CDR3 protein: ASSFTPDSYEQY; CDR3 length: 12; V gene: TRBV28; J gene: TRBJ2-7
CDR3 protein: ASRQGIGTEAF; CDR3 length: 11; V gene: TRBV5-1; J gene: TRBJ1-1
CDR3 protein: ASSRNPGQQNEKLF; CDR3 length: 14; V gene: TRBV4-1; J gene: TRBJ1-4
CDR3 protein: ASSIIQAHPEQY; CDR3 length: 12; V gene: TRBV19; J gene: TRBJ2-7
CDR3 protein: AWSRALRGTGGHYGYT; CDR3 length: 16; V gene: TRBV30; J gene: TRBJ1-2
CDR3 protein: ATSSGDSSYEQY; CDR3 length: 12; V gene: TRBV15; J gene: TRBJ2-7
CDR3 protein: ASRGQPSNQPQH; CDR3 length: 12; V gene: TRBV27; J gene: TRBJ1-5
CDR3 protein: ASRGTGAGANVLT; CDR3 length: 13; V gene: TRBV6-1; J gene: TRBJ2-6
CDR3 protein: ACRLAGGQGTQY; CDR3 length: 12; V gene: TRBV6-6; J gene: TRBJ2-5
CDR3 protein: ATRDTASYEQY; CDR3 length: 11; V gene: TRBV5-5; J gene: TRBJ2-7
CDR3 protein: ASSSQGQKDYNEQF; CDR3 length: 14; V gene: TRBV28; J gene: TRBJ2-1
CDR3 protein: ASSIRDSYEKLF; CDR3 length: 12; V gene: TRBV19; J gene: TRBJ1-4
CDR3 protein: ASPLGTEGGYT; CDR3 length: 11; V gene: TRBV7-9; J gene: TRBJ1-2
CDR3 protein: ASKTGPRESWF; CDR3 length: 11; V gene: TRBV6-1; J gene: TRBJ2-1
CDR3 protein: ASSKAGTSGGLGGDTQY; CDR3 length: 17; V gene: TRBV21-1; J gene: TRBJ2-3
CDR3 protein: ASSKRKQAYNQPQH; CDR3 length: 14; V gene: TRBV21-1; J gene: TRBJ1-5
CDR3 protein: AWSPGQGKEQY; CDR3 length: 11; V gene: TRBV30; J gene: TRBJ2-7
CDR3 protein: AWSLSGQGGNTIY; CDR3 length: 13; V gene: TRBV30; J gene: TRBJ1-3
CDR3 protein: ASSSGTSGGETQY; CDR3 length: 13; V gene: TRBV7-6; J gene: TRBJ2-5